This T cell receptor beta chain was found in a study of shared clonotypes between healthy human individuals. All of the donors resided in Nashville, Tennessee, and each was a Caucasian adult. Measured with immunoSEQ multiplex PCR; TCRdb has only the in-frame clones, and not every one. The sample shows under 130,000 clones, approximately 70% of them seen only once. General observations from the study: At large depth, rarefaction still showed sorted-subset sequencing to be incomplete. Shared clonotypes across all four donors exceeded non-shared ones in generation probability.

Per germline, CDR1 MDHEN and CDR2 SYDVKM. This CDR3 is built from 13 residues. The V and J ends lost 2 bases and 8 bases respectively, with 11 bases between them. Worth noting for this clone: The target antigen is unknown.

This clonotype originated in a woman aged 25-40 years in good health. This chain connects TRBV28 to TRBJ2-3; unclear D gene. The specimen was memory CD8+ T cells sorted from blood. Subset described: CD45RO+ cells pooled with CCR7-negative TemRA cells. CDR3 nucleotide sequence: TGTGCCAGCAGTTTAGTAGGGCCGGGTACGCAGTATTTT. Translated, it gives CASSLVGPGTQYF. Combining the CDR3 with reference TRBV28 and TRBJ2-3 gives the whole variable domain DVKVTQSSRYLVKRTGEKVFLECVQDMDHENMFWYRQDPGLGLRLIYFSYDVKMKEKGDIPEGYSVSREKKERFSLILESASTNQTSMYLCASSLVGPGTQYFGPGTRLTVL.